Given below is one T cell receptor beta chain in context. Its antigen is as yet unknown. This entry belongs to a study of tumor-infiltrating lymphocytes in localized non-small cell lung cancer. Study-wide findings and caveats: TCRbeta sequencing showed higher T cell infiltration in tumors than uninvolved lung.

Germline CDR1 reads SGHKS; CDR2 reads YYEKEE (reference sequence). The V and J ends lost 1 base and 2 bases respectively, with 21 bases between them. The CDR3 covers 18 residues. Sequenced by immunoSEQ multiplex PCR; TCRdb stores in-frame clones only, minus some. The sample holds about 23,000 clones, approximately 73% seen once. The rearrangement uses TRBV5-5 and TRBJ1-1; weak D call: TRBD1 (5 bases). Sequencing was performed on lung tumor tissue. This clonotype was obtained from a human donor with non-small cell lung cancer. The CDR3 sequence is CASSLFLGLGVPNTEAFF. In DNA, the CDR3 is TGTGCCAGCAGCTTGTTCTTGGGCTTAGGGGTGCCTAACACTGAAGCTTTCTTT. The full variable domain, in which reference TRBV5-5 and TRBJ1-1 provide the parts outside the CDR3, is DAGVTQSPTHLIKTRGQQVTLRCSPISGHKSVSWYQQVLGQGPQFIFQYYEKEERGRGNFPDRFSARQFPNYSSELNVNALLLGDSALYLCASSLFLGLGVPNTEAFFGQGTRLTVV.